Below are 7 T cell receptor beta chains sequenced from a single sample in a study of radiotherapy plus CTLA-4 blockade in lung cancer. The protocol was immunoSEQ multiplex PCR, while the TCRdb copy is restricted to in-frame clones and leaves out a portion. Of approximately 90,000 clones in the sample, about 83% were seen once. The sequencing here drew on peripheral blood, taken from a patient treated with radiotherapy plus ipilimumab. The receptors stem from a human donor with non-small cell lung cancer who had stable disease on radiotherapy plus ipilimumab.

This clone was detected a few times. The chain couples TRBV18 to TRBJ2-7; the match to TRBD1 covers 7 bases. CDR1 and CDR2 (germline): KGHSH, LQKENI. V trimming: 1 base; J trimming: 5 bases; junction bases outside the gene matches: 5. The CDR3 is 14 amino acids. Written as DNA, the CDR3 is TGTGCCAGCTCACCACTAGACAGGGTCGACGAGCAGTACTTC. It is translated as CASSPLDRVDEQYF.

The sample holds a few counts of this clone. The V and J genes are TRBV1 and TRBJ2-7; the table's TRBD1 call for D was not verified on the DNA. TRBV1 is a known pseudogene. The CDR3 length is 15 residues. CDR3 in DNA: TGCACCAGCAGCCGTTCTCACAGGGTCTTCAACGAGCAGTACTTC. It translates to CTSSRSHRVFNEQYF.

The chain is built from TRBV30 and TRBJ1-1; D unresolved. The CDR3 runs 13 residues. Trimming pared 2 bases from V and 1 base from J, leaving 8 bases between. The germline gives CDR1 GTSNPN, CDR2 SVGIG (reference sequence). CDR3 nucleotides: TGTGCCTGGAGTCTTTCGGGGAACACTGAAGCTTTCTTT. This gives the protein CAWSLSGNTEAFF.

Concerning this clone: The DNA is omitted, as the CDR3 cannot be located on it reliably, and the CDR3 follows TCRdb's listing. This CDR3 is CASSTSQGADTQYF. V gene TRBV28 combines with J gene TRBJ2-3; the listed D gene, TRBD1, was not tested against the DNA. CDR1 and CDR2 (germline): MDHEN, SYDVKM. Ends included, the CDR3 has 14 residues.

The gene calls are TRBV29-1 and TRBJ2-1; 7 bases agree with TRBD2. The length of the CDR3 is 13 residues. Germline-derived CDR1 and CDR2 are SQVTM and ANQGSEA. The trim removed 6 bases at V and 8 bases at J, leaving 10 bases unmatched. CDR3: CSVERTSLHEQFF. The CDR3 DNA reads as TGCAGCGTCGAGCGGACTAGTCTACATGAGCAGTTCTTC.

The chain employs TRBV9 and TRBJ2-2, with 11 bases identical to TRBD2. Germline V CDR1 and CDR2: SGDLS, YYNGEE. V dropped 3 bases and J dropped 7; count of bases not matched to a gene: 5. The CDR3 runs to 15 residues. The CDR3: CASSGSGRGGGELFF. The DNA for the CDR3 is TGTGCCAGCAGCGGTAGCGGGAGGGGAGGCGGGGAGCTGTTTTTT.

The chain has TRBV4-2 and TRBJ1-1; weak D call: TRBD1 (5 bases). The CDR3 length is 15 residues. V lost 3 bases to trimming and J lost 0 bases, with 11 bases between them. Germline V CDR1 and CDR2: LGHNA, YNFKEQ. The CDR3 nucleotides read TGTGCCAGCAGCCATACGGGACTTTTGAACACTGAAGCTTTCTTT. It specifies CASSHTGLLNTEAFF.